This T cell receptor beta chain originates from a study of beta chain features in type 1 diabetes. Germline loops: CDR1 SGHNT, CDR2 YENEEA. V lost 1 base to trimming and J lost 8 bases; unmatched junction nucleotides: 5. This CDR3 has 16 residues. Every bit of the isolated RNA underwent reverse transcription, so sequencing read expressed TCRB transcripts. Naive, central memory and regulatory T cell samples averaged about 3.57 million reads. Generated by immunoSEQ multiplex PCR, the TCRdb table keeps only in-frame clones and is missing some. Of about 370,000 clones in the sample, 8% to 10% are singletons; the top ten hold about 0.64%. To note about this clone: Its antigen is not identified.

The study, taken as a whole, reports: Shortening that was moderate but significant affected the TCRB CDR3s of Type 1 diabetes patients in all four CD4+ subsets. VDJ junctions in type 1 diabetes patients carried more deletions and fewer insertions.

The TCR was taken from a man aged 25-40 years with type 1 diabetes. Material for sequencing was central memory CD4+ T cells from blood. The chain links TRBV11-3 to TRBJ2-1; 13 bases line up with TRBD2. CDR3 DNA sequence: TGTGCCAGCAGCTTAGGGGGACTAGCGGGATTGGATGAGCAGTTCTTC. It encodes CASSLGGLAGLDEQFF.